The clone carrying this TCR beta chain was found a few times. Its antigen is not identified. This record comes from a study of beta chain features in type 1 diabetes. Overall study results and limits: It was among patients, rather than healthy donors, that naive, central memory and Treg TCRB repertoires appeared more similar.

The CDR3 consists of 12 residues. Deletions cut 6 bases from V and 7 bases from J, with 12 bases between. Germline CDR1 and CDR2: SNHLY and FYNNEI. The sequenced template was cDNA made from the entire isolated RNA. The data were produced by immunoSEQ multiplex PCR, yet TCRdb's version contains in-frame clones alone and is incomplete. The table lists 970,000 or so clones, 17% of them singletons, with 0.02% to 0.025% in the top ten. The sample comprised naive CD4+ T cells from blood. The receptor was derived from a woman under 30 in good health. V and J are TRBV2 and TRBJ1-1, with D unresolved. Written as DNA, the CDR3 is TGTGCCAGCAGACTTCCGGGTGGTGAAGCTTTCTTT. It codes for CASRLPGGEAFF.